Below are 11 T cell receptor beta chains sequenced from a single sample in a study of shared clonotypes between healthy human individuals. Produced via immunoSEQ multiplex PCR; TCRdb's table is partial and in-frame only. Of some 1,100,000 clones in the sample, around 78% were seen once. Sequences were obtained from memory CD4+ T cells from PBMCs. Subset of the sample: CD45RA-negative fraction. The receptors originated from a man between 18 and 29 years old in good health. Some clones in this sample may be carry-over from other donors' samples.

The J gene is TRBJ1-4, the V gene TRBV29-1; 7 bases line up with TRBD1. With V trimmed by 8 bases and J by 4 bases, 4 bases remained unmatched. The CDR3 consists of 12 residues. Germline V lookup: CDR1 SQVTM, CDR2 ANQGSEA. The CDR3 DNA reads TGCAGCATAACAGGGGATAATGAAAAACTGTTTTTT. Translating gives CSITGDNEKLFF.

The gene calls are TRBV28 and TRBJ1-2, with 7 positions matching TRBD1. The germline CDR1 and CDR2 sequences are MDHEN and SYDVKM. The CDR3 totals 15 residues. The V and J ends lost 4 bases and 3 bases, in that order; junction bases with no gene match: 8. Here the CDR3 reads CASSSPTGTYYGYTF. CDR3 DNA sequence: TGTGCCAGCAGTTCCCCGACAGGGACCTACTATGGCTACACCTTC.

This chain links TRBV6-5 with TRBJ2-5; 7 bases align to TRBD1. Losses at the gene ends were 6 bases for V and 2 bases for J; bases not matched to a gene: 3. The CDR3 sequence is 13 residues long. Germline values: CDR1 MNHEY, CDR2 SVGAGI. This chain's CDR3 is CASRRDRQETQYF. The DNA for the CDR3 is TGTGCCAGCAGGAGGGACAGACAAGAGACCCAGTACTTC.

This clone showed up just once. V is TRBV15 and J is TRBJ2-1; 11 nucleotides match TRBD2. This CDR3 spans 20 amino acids. Germline assignment: CDR1 LNHNV and CDR2 YYDKDF (reference sequence). With 0 bases clipped from V and 2 bases from J, the junction kept 12 bases outside the gene matches. The chain's CDR3 is CATSRDLTSGRGGTYNEQFF. CDR3 coding DNA: TGTGCCACCAGCAGAGATCTTACTAGCGGGAGAGGGGGAACCTACAATGAGCAGTTCTTC. The full variable domain, rest sourced from reference TRBV15 and TRBJ2-1, is DAMVIQNPRYQVTQFGKPVTLSCSQTLNHNVMYWYQQKSSQAPKLLFHYYDKDFNNEADTPDNFQSRRPNTSFCFLDIRSPGLGDTAMYLCATSRDLTSGRGGTYNEQFFGPGTRLTVL.

The chain is built from TRBV10-1 and TRBJ1-4; 11 positions match TRBD1. The CDR3 length is 16 residues. V lost 10 bases to trimming and J lost 5 bases; unmatched junction nucleotides: 12. The germline gives CDR1 WNHNN, CDR2 SYGVQD (reference sequence). CDR3 region: CANVPGQGVLNEKLFF. The CDR3 DNA sequence: TGCGCCAACGTCCCGGGACAGGGGGTCTTGAATGAAAAACTGTTTTTT.

This chain joins TRBV6-5 and TRBJ1-2, with 11 bases matching TRBD1. The J segment lost 3 bases and the V segment lost 4 bases, leaving 7 bases of the junction unmatched. The germline gives CDR1 MNHEY, CDR2 SVGAGI. The CDR3 extends over 16 amino acids. The CDR3 loop is CASSSTGTGGYYGYTF. DNA for the CDR3: TGTGCCAGCAGTTCAACCGGGACAGGGGGTTACTATGGCTACACCTTC.

The chain recombines TRBV6-5 with TRBJ1-4; D is uncertain. This CDR3 has 15 residues. CDR1 MNHEY and CDR2 SVGAGI come from the germline V gene. The V gene lost 6 bases and the J gene lost 5 bases, with 16 bases spanning the gap. The CDR3 is CASSPRSLGNEKLFF. The CDR3 region has the DNA TGTGCCAGCAGCCCGCGGTCGCTGGGGAATGAAAAACTGTTTTTT.

The V gene is TRBV7-9, the J gene TRBJ1-5; no firm D call. CDR1 SEHNR and CDR2 FQNEAQ come from the germline V gene (reference sequence). The length of the CDR3 is 13 residues. Trimming cost V 7 bases and J 11 bases, with 18 bases left between them. For the CDR3, the DNA is TGTGCCAGCACCCGGACGTCCGAAGAAGCCCAGCATTTT. Protein product: CASTRTSEEAQHF.

The chain carries TRBV18 and TRBJ2-2, with TRBD2 matching 11 bases. This CDR3 contains 16 residues. J gave up 3 bases and V 0 bases, and 0 bases lay outside the gene matches. Germline V lookup: CDR1 KGHSH, CDR2 LQKENI. The CDR3 sequence: CASSPPSGRDTGELFF. The CDR3 DNA follows: TGTGCCAGCTCACCACCTAGCGGGAGGGACACCGGGGAGCTGTTTTTT.

As DNA, the CDR3 is TGTGCCAGCAGACCGGGACAGGGGACCTACGAGCAGTACTTC. Protein product: CASRPGQGTYEQYF. The chain is built from TRBV28 and TRBJ2-7, with 10 bases matching TRBD1. V trimming: 6 bases; J trimming: 2 bases; junction bases outside the gene matches: 4. CDR1 and CDR2 (germline): MDHEN, SYDVKM. This CDR3 contains 14 residues. Supplemented by reference TRBV28 and TRBJ2-7, the full variable domain reads DVKVTQSSRYLVKRTGEKVFLECVQDMDHENMFWYRQDPGLGLRLIYFSYDVKMKEKGDIPEGYSVSREKKERFSLILESASTNQTSMYLCASRPGQGTYEQYFGPGTRLTVT.

This sequence joins TRBV6-1 and TRBJ2-7; no firm D call. The CDR3 is made up of 13 amino acids. Deletions cut 0 bases from V and 6 bases from J, with 9 bases between. CDR1 is MNHNS and CDR2 is SASEGT in the germline V gene. The CDR3 DNA follows: TGTGCCAGCAGTGAAGCTCCCAGATTCGAGCAGTACTTC. Its translation is CASSEAPRFEQYF.